One and the same sample provided the 31 T cell receptor beta chains below, sequenced in a study of blood T cell repertoires in COVID-19. Data came from immunoSEQ multiplex PCR; TCRdb stores just in-frame clones and leaves some out. The sample holds 40,000 to 55,000 clones, 85% to 90% seen once. Sequenced input: peripheral blood. All receptors derive from a human donor in a cohort sampled during active COVID-19.

The chain combines TRBV30 with TRBJ1-5; 11 bases align to TRBD1. V trimming: 5 bases; J trimming: 1 base; junction bases outside the gene matches: 7. The CDR3 sequence is 16 residues long. Per the germline V gene, CDR1 is GTSNPN and CDR2 is SVGIG (reference sequence). CDR3 loop: CAWATGTGGSNQPQHF. CDR3 bases: TGTGCCTGGGCCACCGGGACAGGGGGAAGCAATCAGCCCCAGCATTTT.

The rearrangement joins TRBV20-1 to TRBJ2-1; 12 bases line up with TRBD2. Trimming took 3 bases from V and 8 from J; bases not matched to a gene: 8. The CDR3 spans 15 residues. From germline, CDR1 is DFQATT and CDR2 SNEGSKA (reference sequence). The CDR3 nucleotides are TGCAGTGCTAGTTCTAGCGGGAGGGCCTGGGATGAGCAGTTCTTC. Residues: CSASSSGRAWDEQFF.

The V gene is TRBV19, the J gene TRBJ2-6; 7 bases line up with TRBD2. The ends lost 9 bases at V and 0 bases at J; junction bases unmatched: 8. This CDR3 is built from 16 residues. Germline CDR1 LNHDA, CDR2 SQIVND (reference sequence). DNA for the CDR3: TGTGCCAGCTCGGAATGGGGGGGCTCTGGGGCCAACGTCCTGACTTTC. Its protein product is CASSEWGGSGANVLTF.

For the CDR3, the DNA is TGCGCCAGCAGCAGGGTGGACGAGCAGTACGTC. Protein: CASSRVDEQYV. The chain combines TRBV23-1 with TRBJ2-7, with D maybe TRBD1 (5 bases). TRBV23-1 is an open reading frame, and its role is uncertain. The CDR3 has 11 amino acids. Trimming pared 6 bases from V and 5 bases from J, leaving 8 bases between.

This clone has at least ten counts. The chain has TRBV19 and TRBJ1-5, with 9 bases aligning to TRBD1. Per the germline V gene, CDR1 is LNHDA and CDR2 is SQIVND (reference sequence). The V segment lost 4 bases and the J segment 3 bases; nucleotides outside the gene matches: 1. The CDR3 contains 14 residues. DNA of the CDR3: TGTGCCAGTAGTAGGACAGGGGCCAATCAGCCCCAGCATTTT. Residues: CASSRTGANQPQHF.

This rearrangement joins TRBV9 to TRBJ2-1; 7 bases agree with TRBD2. The CDR3 has 16 amino acids. Germline CDR1 reads SGDLS; CDR2 reads YYNGEE. Germline trimming cut 0 bases from V and 8 bases from J; bases unmatched to any gene: 11. CDR3 nucleotide sequence: TGTGCCAGCAGCGTAGTCGAGGGAGGGCCCTCGGATGAGCAGTTCTTC. It is translated as CASSVVEGGPSDEQFF.

The chain is built from TRBV7-6 and TRBJ2-2, with a possible D match to TRBD2 (5 bases). Trimming took 5 bases from V and 0 from J, leaving 16 bases between them. The CDR3 is 17 residues long. Germline CDR1 reads SGHVS; CDR2 reads FNYEAQ. The CDR3 bases are TGTGCCAGCAGCCCGAGGGATACGGGCGCGAACACCGGGGAGCTGTTTTTT. As protein: CASSPRDTGANTGELFF. Full variable domain (missing parts from reference TRBV7-6 and TRBJ2-2): GAGVSQSPRYKVTKRGQDVALRCDPISGHVSLYWYRQALGQGPEFLTYFNYEAQQDKSGLPNDRFSAERPEGSISTLTIQRTEQRDSAMYRCASSPRDTGANTGELFFGEGSRLTVL.

This rearrangement joins TRBV27 to TRBJ2-1; 14 nucleotides align to TRBD2. Germline CDR1 MNHEY, CDR2 SMNVEV (reference sequence). V lost 5 bases to trimming and J lost 6 bases; unmatched junction nucleotides: 6. There are 16 residues in the CDR3. The CDR3 DNA follows: TGTGCCAGCAGTCTCCGGACTAGCGGGGGGCTCAATGAGCAGTTCTTC. Translating gives CASSLRTSGGLNEQFF.

This chain links TRBV7-8 with TRBJ2-7; tentatively, D is TRBD1 (6 bases). V lost 1 base to trimming and J lost 0 bases, with 10 bases between them. The CDR3 totals 15 residues. The germline gives CDR1 SGHVS, CDR2 FQNEAQ. CDR3 region: CASSLVTGSSYEQYF. CDR3 in DNA: TGTGCCAGCAGCTTAGTTACAGGGAGCTCCTACGAGCAGTACTTC.

The gene calls are TRBV5-1 and TRBJ2-2, with 9 bases identical to TRBD1. Per germline, CDR1 SGHRS and CDR2 YFSETQ. The CDR3 sequence is 15 residues long. The V segment lost 4 bases and the J segment 3 bases; nucleotides outside the gene matches: 4. The CDR3 DNA is TGCGCCAGCAGCCCCCGGACAGGGGACACCGGGGAGCTGTTTTTT. It is translated as CASSPRTGDTGELFF. Variable domain in full (rest from reference TRBV5-1 and TRBJ2-2): KAGVTQTPRYLIKTRGQQVTLSCSPISGHRSVSWYQQTPGQGLQFLFEYFSETQRNKGNFPGRFSGRQFSNSRSEMNVSTLELGDSALYLCASSPRTGDTGELFFGEGSRLTVL.

The genes are TRBV27 and TRBJ2-2; 7 bases map to TRBD2. The CDR3 sequence is 15 residues long. Looked up from germline, CDR1 is MNHEY and CDR2 is SMNVEV (reference sequence). Trimming cost V 8 bases and J 5 bases; bases outside gene matches: 11. DNA for the CDR3: TGTGCCAGCCTTTCCCTTAGGGGAGGGACCGGGGAGCTGTTTTTT. Translation gives CASLSLRGGTGELFF.

This clone was picked up one time. This chain joins TRBV30 and TRBJ2-3, with 9 positions matching TRBD1. CDR3 size: 15 residues. Trimming took 5 bases from V and 2 from J; bases not matched to a gene: 8. Germline lookup yields CDR1 GTSNPN and CDR2 SVGIG (reference sequence). The CDR3 protein is CAWDGTGSYTDTQYF. CDR3 in DNA: TGTGCCTGGGACGGGACAGGGTCCTACACAGATACGCAGTATTTT. Using reference TRBV30 and TRBJ2-3 for the parts outside the CDR3, the full variable domain is SQTIHQWPATLVQPVGSPLSLECTVEGTSNPNLYWYRQAAGRGLQLLFYSVGIGQISSEVPQNLSASRPQDRQFILSSKKLLLSDSGFYLCAWDGTGSYTDTQYFGPGTRLTVL.

In its sample, this clone was seen a few times. V and J are TRBV7-8 and TRBJ2-7, with 9 nucleotides matching TRBD2. Germline V gene sequence: CDR1 SGHVS, CDR2 FQNEAQ. This CDR3 is built from 15 residues. After removal of 2 bases from V and 3 bases from J, the junction contained 5 bases not matched to a gene. For the CDR3, the DNA is TGTGCCAGCAGCTTACAAGCGGGGGGAGGCTACGAGCAGTACTTC. It yields the protein CASSLQAGGGYEQYF.

This sequence joins TRBV13 and TRBJ2-1; possibly TRBD1 for D (6 bases). Germline V gives CDR1 PRHDT, CDR2 FYEKMQ (reference sequence). This CDR3 has 15 residues. Trimming shortened V by 5 bases and J by 0 bases, and 11 bases separated the two germline ends. The CDR3 DNA reads as TGTGCCAGCAGCGCAAGGGGGTTCTCCTACAATGAGCAGTTCTTC. Its protein is CASSARGFSYNEQFF.

V gene TRBV7-2 combines with J gene TRBJ1-3; D is perhaps TRBD1 (6 bases). In germline, CDR1 is SGHTA, CDR2 FQGNSA. The CDR3 sequence is 14 residues long. With 3 bases removed from V and 0 bases from J, the gap between germline ends came to 6 bases. The DNA for the CDR3 is TGTGCCAGCAGCTTGGACAGCTCTGGAAACACCATATATTTT. Amino acid sequence: CASSLDSSGNTIYF.

The V gene is TRBV11-2, the J gene TRBJ2-3, with TRBD2 matching 8 bases. V gave up 0 bases and J gave up 3 bases; unmatched junction bases: 8. The CDR3 covers 17 residues. Germline loops: CDR1 SGHAT, CDR2 FQNNGV. CDR3 amino acids: CASSLDQPSGSTDTQYF. CDR3 sequence (DNA): TGTGCCAGCAGCTTAGACCAACCCAGCGGGAGTACAGATACGCAGTATTTT.

The chain combines TRBV7-3 with TRBJ2-1; 10 bases fit TRBD2. Germline V gives CDR1 SGHTA, CDR2 FQGTGA. V was pared by 0 bases and J by 6 bases, with 5 bases of the junction left unmatched. This CDR3 comprises 16 residues. The CDR3 loop reads CASSLTPLAGANEQFF. CDR3 DNA: TGTGCCAGCAGCTTAACTCCCCTAGCGGGAGCCAATGAGCAGTTCTTC.

This rearrangement joins TRBV9 to TRBJ2-1, with 7 bases lining up with TRBD2. Trimming at V came to 2 bases and at J to 8 bases, leaving 10 bases not matched to a gene. CDR3 size: 15 residues. Germline loops: CDR1 SGDLS, CDR2 YYNGEE. The CDR3 nucleotides are TGTGCCAGCAGCGTCCGACTAGCTTCAAAAGATGAGCAGTTCTTC. Translated: CASSVRLASKDEQFF.

This chain connects TRBV6-4 to TRBJ2-3; 7 nucleotides match TRBD2. Trimming took 9 bases from V and 4 from J; bases not matched to a gene: 16. In germline, CDR1 is MRHNA, CDR2 SNTAGT. The CDR3 is 16 residues long. The CDR3 here is CARLREREGLADTQYF. The CDR3 nucleotides are TGTGCCAGATTGAGGGAAAGGGAGGGCCTGGCAGATACGCAGTATTTT.

This rearrangement joins TRBV5-4 to TRBJ2-5, with 8 bases identical to TRBD2. Germline CDR1 is SGHNT and CDR2 is YYREEE (reference sequence). The CDR3 covers 13 residues. After removal of 9 bases from V and 10 bases from J, the junction contained 14 bases not matched to a gene. Written as DNA, the CDR3 is TGTGCCATTCTTGAGGCGGGGGGCGAGTACCAGTACTTC. Translation: CAILEAGGEYQYF.

The gene calls are TRBV20-1 and TRBJ2-4; D is possibly TRBD1 (5 bases). CDR1 is DFQATT, CDR2 SNEGSKA, per germline (reference sequence). The CDR3 has 16 amino acids. V lost 3 bases and J lost 5, with 20 bases in between. The CDR3, as DNA: TGCAGTGCTAGTCCTCAGGGTAGAGTCTTCGAAAACATTCAGTACTTC. Its protein is CSASPQGRVFENIQYF.

V gene TRBV5-4 combines with J gene TRBJ2-5; 11 bases align to TRBD1. Losses at the gene ends were 4 bases for V and 4 bases for J; bases not matched to a gene: 3. The CDR3 is 14 residues long. From germline, CDR1 is SGHNT and CDR2 YYREEE (reference sequence). The CDR3 region has the DNA TGTGCCAGCAGCCAGGACAGGGGGCGAGAGACCCAGTACTTC. This sequence encodes CASSQDRGRETQYF.

The chain uses TRBV6-5 and TRBJ1-2; D remains ambiguous. The CDR3 totals 15 residues. The germline V gene has CDR1 MNHEY and CDR2 SVGAGI. With 2 bases removed from V and 0 bases from J, the gap between germline ends came to 10 bases. This CDR3 is CASSYTLTPNYGYTF. The CDR3 nucleotides are TGTGCCAGCAGTTACACTCTGACACCTAACTATGGCTACACCTTC.

This sequence joins TRBV5-1 and TRBJ2-7, with 10 bases that match TRBD2. There are 16 residues in the CDR3. CDR1 and CDR2 (germline): SGHRS, YFSETQ. Germline trimming cut 2 bases from V and 1 base from J; bases unmatched to any gene: 6. The CDR3 DNA follows: TGCGCCAGCAGCTTTACAACTAGCGGGGAGTCCTACGAGCAGTACTTC. It encodes CASSFTTSGESYEQYF.

This clone was recorded only once. The chain couples TRBV6-5 to TRBJ1-2; D is perhaps TRBD1 (5 bases). The germline gives CDR1 MNHEY, CDR2 SVGAGI. The CDR3 runs 15 residues. The germline V and J ends were trimmed by 3 bases and 0 bases, with 11 bases remaining between them. The CDR3 DNA sequence: TGTGCCAGCAGTTATACAGGCCCTACTAACTATGGCTACACCTTC. Encoded protein: CASSYTGPTNYGYTF.

As DNA, the CDR3 is TGTGCCAGCAGCCCCGGGGGGGTACTAGCGGGGTTCACAGATACGCAGTATTTT. Translating gives CASSPGGVLAGFTDTQYF. The chain links TRBV7-2 to TRBJ2-3, with 10 nucleotides matching TRBD2. CDR1 is SGHTA, CDR2 FQGNSA, per germline. J was trimmed by 2 bases and V by 5 bases; bases with no gene match: 13. This CDR3 comprises 18 residues.

The J gene is TRBJ2-2, the V gene TRBV9; D unclear. The germline V gene encodes CDR1 SGDLS and CDR2 YYNGEE. V lost 4 bases to trimming and J lost 5 bases, with 6 bases between them. CDR3 length: 12 amino acids. The CDR3 DNA is TGTGCCAGCAGCTTCCAGACCGGGGAGCTGTTTTTT. It codes for CASSFQTGELFF.

V usage is TRBV29-1 and J usage is TRBJ2-5; the match to TRBD2 covers 8 bases. With V trimmed by 6 bases and J by 2 bases, 11 bases remained unmatched. The germline V gene has CDR1 SQVTM and CDR2 ANQGSEA. This CDR3 is 15 amino acids long. Here the CDR3 reads CSVDSLAGKQETQYF. CDR3 DNA sequence: TGCAGCGTCGACTCTTTAGCGGGGAAACAAGAGACCCAGTACTTC.

The CDR3: CATSRERHSGANVLTF. The CDR3 nucleotides are TGTGCCACCAGCAGAGAGCGACACTCTGGGGCCAACGTCCTGACTTTC. The J gene is TRBJ2-6, the V gene TRBV15; D gene uncertain. Germline assignment: CDR1 LNHNV and CDR2 YYDKDF (reference sequence). This CDR3 is 16 amino acids long. Trimming took off 0 bases at V and 0 bases at J, with 6 bases between the two ends.

This clone was seen only a few times. This rearrangement joins TRBV4-2 to TRBJ2-5; TRBD2 is a possible D gene (5 bases). Germline V gene sequence: CDR1 LGHNA, CDR2 YNFKEQ. The CDR3 spans 16 residues. V lost 1 base and J 0 bases, leaving 12 bases between the germline ends. The CDR3 loop is CASSQAGIGYQETQYF. The CDR3 nucleotides are TGTGCCAGCAGCCAAGCCGGGATTGGGTACCAAGAGACCCAGTACTTC.

The chain links TRBV28 to TRBJ2-7; D unresolved. The length of the CDR3 is 14 residues. CDR1 MDHEN and CDR2 SYDVKM come from the germline V gene. Trimming removed 8 bases from V and 0 bases from J, with 14 bases in between. The DNA for the CDR3 is TGTGCCAGCGGGCGCCCTCGGTACTCCTACGAGCAGTACTTC. Residues: CASGRPRYSYEQYF. The whole variable domain, filled in from reference TRBV28 and TRBJ2-7, reads DVKVTQSSRYLVKRTGEKVFLECVQDMDHENMFWYRQDPGLGLRLIYFSYDVKMKEKGDIPEGYSVSREKKERFSLILESASTNQTSMYLCASGRPRYSYEQYFGPGTRLTVT.